Presented here are 9 T cell receptor beta chains from one specimen sequenced in a study of blood T cell repertoires in COVID-19. Profiled with immunoSEQ multiplex PCR; TCRdb holds only in-frame clones, not every one. The data hold about 68,000 clones, with nearly 80% observed a single time. Sequenced material: peripheral blood. Receptors were obtained from a human donor in a cohort sampled during active COVID-19.

This clone was seen a few times. This rearrangement joins TRBV5-4 to TRBJ2-7, with 7 bases fitting TRBD2. Trimming removed 2 bases from V and 6 bases from J; junction bases left unmatched: 11. Germline V lookup: CDR1 SGHNT, CDR2 YYREEE (reference sequence). The CDR3 runs to 15 residues. The CDR3 sequence: CASSFGGSKGREQYV. The CDR3 nucleotides are TGTGCCAGCAGCTTCGGCGGGAGTAAGGGACGCGAGCAGTACGTC.

V and J are TRBV6-2 or TRBV6-3 and TRBJ1-2; TRBD1 matches 8 bases. Germline lookup yields CDR1 MNHEY and CDR2 SVGEGT. The V gene end was trimmed by 2 bases and the J gene end by 2 bases; junction bases not matched to a gene: 7. This CDR3 spans 16 amino acids. CDR3 in DNA: TGTGCCAGCAGTTACCCAGGGACAGGCCTGAACTATGGCTACACCTTC. This translates into CASSYPGTGLNYGYTF.

The chain has TRBV5-4 and TRBJ2-1; 7 bases agree with TRBD1. J was trimmed by 2 bases and V by 0 bases; bases with no gene match: 5. CDR3 length: 16 residues. CDR1 is SGHNT and CDR2 is YYREEE in the germline V gene (reference sequence). The CDR3 sequence is CASSLATGDAYNEQFF. CDR3 nucleotides: TGTGCCAGCAGCTTGGCCACAGGGGACGCCTACAATGAGCAGTTCTTC.

This clone was seen a single time. This sequence joins TRBV19 and TRBJ1-5; D possibly corresponds to TRBD1 (5 bases). Germline CDR1 and CDR2: LNHDA and SQIVND (reference sequence). CDR3 length equals 14 residues. V gave up 6 bases and J gave up 7 bases, with 16 bases separating them. The CDR3 DNA reads TGTGCCAGTAGGAAGGACACTGAAGGGCAGCCCCAGCATTTT. Translating gives CASRKDTEGQPQHF.

This clone was seen a few times. The chain couples TRBV2 to TRBJ1-5; D is perhaps TRBD1 (6 bases). Germline V gene lookup returns CDR1 SNHLY and CDR2 FYNNEI. This CDR3 has 15 amino acids. The V end was cut by 5 bases, the J end by 2 bases, with 13 bases between. The CDR3 sequence: CASSLQGKGNQPQHF. DNA of the CDR3: TGTGCCAGCAGTCTACAGGGTAAGGGCAATCAGCCCCAGCATTTT. The full variable domain, with the rest looked up from reference TRBV2 and TRBJ1-5, is EPEVTQTPSHQVTQMGQEVILRCVPISNHLYFYWYRQILGQKVEFLVSFYNNEISEKSEIFDDQFSVERPDGSNFTLKIRSTKLEDSAMYFCASSLQGKGNQPQHFGDGTRLSIL.

In DNA form, the CDR3 reads TGCGCCAGCAGCCAAGATCGGGAGCGGGGGGGAGATACGCAGTATTTT. Translated, it gives CASSQDRERGGDTQYF. The chain links TRBV4-1 to TRBJ2-3; 10 nucleotides line up with TRBD2. Germline assignment: CDR1 MGHRA and CDR2 YSYEKL. The V segment lost 0 bases and the J segment 5 bases; nucleotides outside the gene matches: 5. CDR3 size: 16 residues.

This clone came up once. This chain uses TRBV28 with TRBJ2-1, with 8 bases fitting TRBD2. This CDR3 contains 22 residues. The V gene's germline CDR1 is MDHEN and CDR2 SYDVKM. The trim removed 11 bases at V and 7 bases at J, leaving 37 bases unmatched. Here the CDR3 DNA reads TGTGCCGATAGGACTCGGACAGTTCGAACTGCGCGGGAGGTGGTGTGGGGGAATGAGCAGTTCTTC. It codes for CADRTRTVRTAREVVWGNEQFF.

This clone appeared a few times. The V call is TRBV19, the J call TRBJ1-3; D remains ambiguous. The V and J ends lost 11 bases and 7 bases respectively, with 12 bases between them. CDR3 size: 11 residues. CDR1 is LNHDA and CDR2 is SQIVND in the germline V gene (reference sequence). CDR3 sequence reads: CASARENTIYF. The CDR3 DNA follows: TGTGCCTCCGCGCGTGAGAACACCATATATTTT.

The chain is built from TRBV7-9 and TRBJ2-3; TRBD2 agrees at 7 bases. Unmatched junction bases numbered 8, after V lost 4 bases and J lost 1 base. The CDR3 has 16 residues. Germline lookup yields CDR1 SEHNR and CDR2 FQNEAQ (reference sequence). CDR3 protein: CASSSLPSGRTDTQYF. For the CDR3, the DNA is TGTGCCAGCAGCTCCCTCCCTAGCGGCCGCACAGATACGCAGTATTTT.